This paragraph covers one T cell receptor beta chain sequence. Its antigen is unknown. These data are taken from a study of cytomegalovirus exposure and HLA in healthy donors. Study-wide findings and caveats: Some TCR beta chains (roughly 150 of them) were listed as cytomegalovirus-associated. Reportedly, cytomegalovirus status was diagnosed with high sensitivity and specificity.

This CDR3 has 16 amino acids. Germline V gene sequence: CDR1 SGHRS, CDR2 YFSETQ. The ends were cut back, 0 bases at V and 2 bases at J, with 12 bases in the middle. Libraries were prepared by immunoSEQ multiplex PCR; TCRdb keeps only in-frame clonotypes and omits some of them. The sample includes about 160,000 clones, 80% to 90% seen only once; the top ten take roughly 5.8%. Sequenced material: PBMCs. The chain couples TRBV5-1 to TRBJ1-3; tentative D call: TRBD1 (5 bases). The sequence was collected from a woman in her twenties or thirties in good health and CMV-seronegative. The chain's CDR3 is CASSLGVRAPGNTIYF. CDR3 DNA: TGCGCCAGCAGCTTGGGGGTCAGGGCCCCTGGAAACACCATATATTTT.